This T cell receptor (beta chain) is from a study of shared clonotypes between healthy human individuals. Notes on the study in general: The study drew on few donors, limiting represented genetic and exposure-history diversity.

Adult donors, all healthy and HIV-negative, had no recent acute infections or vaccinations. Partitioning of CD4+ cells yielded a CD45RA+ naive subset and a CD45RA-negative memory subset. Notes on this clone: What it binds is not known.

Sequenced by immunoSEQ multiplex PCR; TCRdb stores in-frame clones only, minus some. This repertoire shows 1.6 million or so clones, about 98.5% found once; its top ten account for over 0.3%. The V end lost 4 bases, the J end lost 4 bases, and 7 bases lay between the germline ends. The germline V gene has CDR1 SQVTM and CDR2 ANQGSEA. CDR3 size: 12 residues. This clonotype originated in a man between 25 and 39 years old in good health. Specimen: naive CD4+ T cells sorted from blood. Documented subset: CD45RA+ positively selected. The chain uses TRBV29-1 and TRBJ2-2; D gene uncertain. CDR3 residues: CSVAWSTGELFF. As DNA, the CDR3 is TGCAGCGTTGCTTGGTCCACCGGGGAGCTGTTTTTT.